The rows below give T cell receptor beta chains drawn from one sample of a study of cytomegalovirus exposure and HLA in healthy donors. Generated by immunoSEQ multiplex PCR, the TCRdb table keeps only in-frame clones and is missing some. The sample consists of over 90,000 clones, roughly 77% of them appearing once. Material: PBMCs. All receptors come from a woman younger than 30 in good health and CMV-seropositive. CDR3s include the opening cysteine and the closing phenylalanine or tryptophan. Fields, in order: CDR3 DNA, CDR3 protein, V gene, clone size, J gene, D gene. The D gene is left open where the match is weak. Clone size, where shown, is once, few, many, or a class for clones that have expanded.

TGTGCCAGCAGCCCCAGACAGGAAATAGGAACTGAAGCTTTCTTT | CASSPRQEIGTEAFF | TRBV2 | NA | TRBJ1-1 | NA
TGTGCCAGCAGCTTTGGTAGCGGGGTTCTCTACGAGCAGTACTTC | CASSFGSGVLYEQYF | TRBV7-8 | few | TRBJ2-7 | TRBD2
TGTGCCAGCAGTTCCCTAATGCCCGACAGCTATGGCTACACCTTC | CASSSLMPDSYGYTF | TRBV28 | NA | TRBJ1-2 | NA
TGTGCCAGCAGCGTAGGCTCCGGGACTAGCGGTCTCTACGAGCAGTACTTC | CASSVGSGTSGLYEQYF | TRBV9 | NA | TRBJ2-7 | TRBD2
TGTGCCAGCAGCCCCGGGACAGGGGGCTATGGCTACACCTTC | CASSPGTGGYGYTF | TRBV7-3 | NA | TRBJ1-2 | TRBD1
TGTGCCAGCAGCGACGAACTTAGGACATCGAACACCGGGGAGCTGTTTTTT | CASSDELRTSNTGELFF | TRBV21-1 | NA | TRBJ2-2 | NA
TGTGCCAGCAGCTTTAGTAGCGGGGGGGCCGGAGATACGCAGTATTTT | CASSFSSGGAGDTQYF | TRBV11-1 | NA | TRBJ2-3 | TRBD2
TGCGCCAGCAGCCAAGACCGGGACTACTCCTACGAGCAGTACTTC | CASSQDRDYSYEQYF | TRBV4-3 | NA | TRBJ2-7 | TRBD2
TGCAGCGTTTACACGAGGTACACTGAAGCTTTCTTT | CSVYTRYTEAFF | TRBV29-1 | NA | TRBJ1-1 | NA
TGTGCCAGCAGTGTTAGGACAGGGCTGATGAACACTGAAGCTTTCTTT | CASSVRTGLMNTEAFF | TRBV6-1 | NA | TRBJ1-1 | TRBD1
TGTGCCAGCAGTGGACTAGCGGACTACAATGAGCAGTTCTTC | CASSGLADYNEQFF | TRBV25-1 | NA | TRBJ2-1 | TRBD2
TGTGCCAGCAGTTACTCGAACGGACCGGGAGAGCAGTACTTC | CASSYSNGPGEQYF | TRBV6-5 | NA | TRBJ2-7 | NA
TGCGCCAGCAGCTCGACAGGAACTGGAAACACCATATATTTT | CASSSTGTGNTIYF | TRBV5-1 | NA | TRBJ1-3 | NA
TGTGCCAGCAGCCTGGGACTAGCGAGCTACGAGCAGTACTTC | CASSLGLASYEQYF | TRBV7-2 | once | TRBJ2-7 | TRBD2
TGTGCCAGCAGCGTAAGGGCTAGCGGGAACTACGAGCAGTACTTC | CASSVRASGNYEQYF | TRBV9 | NA | TRBJ2-7 | TRBD2
TGCAGCGTCTACCCATTGACTAGCGGGAGGGTTAATGAGCAGTTCTTC | CSVYPLTSGRVNEQFF | TRBV29-1 | NA | TRBJ2-1 | TRBD2
TGCGCCAGCAGTCCCACCTTAAGAAGCGGGAGCTCCTACAATGAGCAGTTCTTC | CASSPTLRSGSSYNEQFF | TRBV5-1 | NA | TRBJ2-1 | TRBD2
TGTGCCAGCAGCTTAGGGGCTAGCGGGGATTGGGATACGCAGTATTTT | CASSLGASGDWDTQYF | TRBV11-2 | NA | TRBJ2-3 | TRBD2
TGTGCCAGCAGCCCCCGGACAATGAACACTGAAGCTTTCTTT | CASSPRTMNTEAFF | TRBV27 | NA | TRBJ1-1 | NA
TGTGCCAGCAGTTACGACAGGGCGCCCTATGGCTACACCTTC | CASSYDRAPYGYTF | TRBV6-5 | NA | TRBJ1-2 | TRBD1
TGTGCCACCCTTAGCGGGGGACCCTCCTACGAGCAGTACTTC | CATLSGGPSYEQYF | TRBV19 | NA | TRBJ2-7 | TRBD2
TGTGCCAGCAGTTCCCCGGGACTCTATCAGCCCCAGCATTTT | CASSSPGLYQPQHF | TRBV28 | NA | TRBJ1-5 | NA
TGTGCCAGCACAAAGACAGATTTCTCCTACGAGCAGTACTTC | CASTKTDFSYEQYF | TRBV6-1 | NA | TRBJ2-7 | NA
TGCGCCAGCAGCCGGGGGACACTACTGGACAGGGGCTATAGCAATCAGCCCCAGCATTTT | CASSRGTLLDRGYSNQPQHF | TRBV4-1 | NA | TRBJ1-5 | TRBD1
TGTGCCACCAGCAGAACCCTGGGACAGACCAAGTCCTACGAGCAGTACTTC | CATSRTLGQTKSYEQYF | TRBV15 | NA | TRBJ2-7 | TRBD1
TGTGCCACCAGCGTTCGGACAGGGGAAGGGGACGAGCAGTACTTC | CATSVRTGEGDEQYF | TRBV15 | few | TRBJ2-7 | TRBD1
TGTGCCAGCTCACCTCCGGGACTCAACACCGGGGAGCTGTTTTTT | CASSPPGLNTGELFF | TRBV18 | NA | TRBJ2-2 | NA
TGCGCCAGCAGCCCACCGCGCGGGGGACGAACTGAAGCTTTCTTT | CASSPPRGGRTEAFF | TRBV4-1 | few | TRBJ1-1 | NA
TGTGCCTGGACCGGGCGGGATAGGGAAGAGACCCAGTACTTC | CAWTGRDREETQYF | TRBV30 | few | TRBJ2-5 | NA
TGTGCCAGCTCCCCGGTGGGGGGTGGGACTGAAGCTTTCTTT | CASSPVGGGTEAFF | TRBV18 | NA | TRBJ1-1 | NA
TGCAGCGTTGGAGGTGGGAGCATTCAGTACTTC | CSVGGGSIQYF | TRBV29-1 | NA | TRBJ2-4 | NA
TGTGCCAGCAGTGTGAGTTCCTATGGCTACACCTTC | CASSVSSYGYTF | TRBV25-1 | NA | TRBJ1-2 | NA
TGTGCCAGTAGTATGGGGACTAGCGGGAGTAATGAGCAGTTCTTC | CASSMGTSGSNEQFF | TRBV19 | NA | TRBJ2-1 | TRBD2
TGCAGTCCCTCAGCGGTCCATGAGCAGTTCTTC | CSPSAVHEQFF | TRBV20-1 | NA | TRBJ2-1 | NA
TGTGCCAGCAGTTACTCCGGACATGTCCTTGAAAAACTGTTTTTT | CASSYSGHVLEKLFF | TRBV6-5 | NA | TRBJ1-4 | NA
TGTGCCAGCAGCCCCCGCAGGGTTGATGGCTACGAGCAGTACTTC | CASSPRRVDGYEQYF | TRBV13 | NA | TRBJ2-7 | NA
TGTGCCAGCAGCTTAAGGTCAGGGTATGGCTACACCTTC | CASSLRSGYGYTF | TRBV7-2 | NA | TRBJ1-2 | NA
TGTGCCAGCAGCCAGACTTCGCAGGGTAACTATGGCTACACCTTC | CASSQTSQGNYGYTF | TRBV7-3 | NA | TRBJ1-2 | NA
TGCGCCAGCATTTCTCCAGGGCTCCCCCACGAGCAGTACTTC | CASISPGLPHEQYF | TRBV5-1 | NA | TRBJ2-7 | NA
TGTGCCAGCAGCTTAGTAGCGCTACAATACTATGGCTACACCTTC | CASSLVALQYYGYTF | TRBV7-2 | once | TRBJ1-2 | NA
TGCGCCAGCAGTAGACAGGGACCCGGGAACCAAGAGACCCAGTACTTC | CASSRQGPGNQETQYF | TRBV5-1 | NA | TRBJ2-5 | TRBD1
TGTGCCAGCAGTCCGCGGGGGCTAGCGGAGCAGTTCTTC | CASSPRGLAEQFF | TRBV27 | NA | TRBJ2-1 | NA
TGTGCCAGAAGGGACCGGGACACAAATCACTATGGCTACACCTTC | CARRDRDTNHYGYTF | TRBV5-3 | NA | TRBJ1-2 | NA
TGTGCCAGCAGCACCGCGAGGAAAGGAAGCTCCTACGAGCAGTACTTC | CASSTARKGSSYEQYF | TRBV13 | NA | TRBJ2-7 | NA
TGTGCCAGCAGCTTAGCGGGAGGAGAGACCCAGTACTTC | CASSLAGGETQYF | TRBV7-2 | NA | TRBJ2-5 | NA
TGTGCCAGCAGCGTAGGTGGACAGCTCACAGATACGCAGTATTTT | CASSVGGQLTDTQYF | TRBV9 | NA | TRBJ2-3 | NA
TGTGCCATCAGGCGGACAGGGGGCGGCCTAGGGCAGTACTTC | CAIRRTGGGLGQYF | TRBV10-3 | few | TRBJ2-7 | TRBD1
TGCGCCAGCAGTGGCCCCGGGGGGACAACCTACGAGCAGTACTTC | CASSGPGGTTYEQYF | TRBV10-2 | NA | TRBJ2-7 | NA
TGTGCCAGCAGTGAAGCCCAGTTTTCGGGACAGGAAGCTTTCTTT | CASSEAQFSGQEAFF | TRBV2 | few | TRBJ1-1 | TRBD1
TGTGCCTGGAGTCTCGGAGGGTCCTACGAGCAGTACTTC | CAWSLGGSYEQYF | TRBV30 | NA | TRBJ2-7 | NA
TGTGCCAGTAGTATCGGACAGGGGCAAGAGACCCAGTACTTC | CASSIGQGQETQYF | TRBV19 | NA | TRBJ2-5 | TRBD1
TGTGCCAGCAGTTTAGCTGGACAGGGCACTAGCTACGAGCAGTACTTC | CASSLAGQGTSYEQYF | TRBV28 | NA | TRBJ2-7 | TRBD1
TGTGCCAGCAACAGACAGGCCTCCTACGAGCAGTACTTC | CASNRQASYEQYF | TRBV5-6 | NA | TRBJ2-7 | NA
TGTGCCAGCACGGAGTCCCGGGGGGACTATGGCTACACCTTC | CASTESRGDYGYTF | TRBV28 | few | TRBJ1-2 | NA
TGTGCCAGCAGCCGGAGTCTAGCGGGAGCTGCGTCCGAGCAGTACTTC | CASSRSLAGAASEQYF | TRBV7-9 | NA | TRBJ2-7 | TRBD2